The clone carrying this T cell receptor beta chain was counted a few times. This entry comes from a study of T-cell reconstitution after alpha-beta-depleted transplantation in children. Trimming shortened V by 1 base and J by 4 bases, and 14 bases separated the two germline ends. The CDR3 is made up of 16 amino acids. Germline V gives CDR1 SGHVS, CDR2 FQNEAQ. Molecular barcoding with unique molecular identifiers was used for the TCRbeta library. TCRdb ran MiXCR on the PCR reads and lists one entry per CDR3 protein. This sample yields some 590,000 distinct CDR3 sequences, of which 10% are seen a single time; around 4% belongs to the top ten.

The TCR was taken from a human donor who donated a stem cell graft to a child with acute myeloid leukemia. The material was PBMCs from the stem cell graft donor, obtained from the stem cell graft. The chain combines TRBV7-8 with TRBJ1-5; D may be TRBD1 (6 bases). The CDR3 loop reads CASSLVSRQGNQPQHF. CDR3 bases: TGTGCCAGCAGCTTAGTAAGTCGGCAGGGGAATCAGCCCCAGCATTTT.